The rows below give T cell receptor beta chains drawn from one sample of a study of graft-versus-host responses after intestinal transplantation. The protocol was immunoSEQ multiplex PCR, while the TCRdb copy is restricted to in-frame clones and leaves out a portion. The table shows 57,000 or so clones, with about 90% occurring only once. Specimen: PBMCs, collected approximately four months after intestinal transplantation. The receptors stem from a human patient who received an intestinal transplant, so some T cells may come from the graft donor. CDR3s include the opening cysteine and the closing phenylalanine or tryptophan.

>TRBJ2-3|TRBV15|16
CATSRGGTGEADTQYF
>TRBJ2-5|TRBV7-9|15
CASSLTPGRKETQYF
>TRBJ1-1|TRBV28|13
CASSEGLMGVAFF
>TRBJ1-2|TRBV6-6|14
CASSYSGTDYGYTF
>TRBJ2-1|TRBV5-8|15
CASSPGQGSYNEQFF
>TRBJ2-2|TRBV28|16
CASSTPGGRGTGELFF
>TRBJ2-7|TRBV19|15
CASSILGAGAYEQYF
>TRBJ1-4|TRBV11-2|16
CASSLFLGRTEEKLFF
>TRBJ2-7|TRBV4-2|13
CASSLGVSYEQYF
>TRBJ2-2|TRBV15|13
CATSRDDTGELFF